This note documents a single T cell receptor (beta chain) sequence. This entry comes from a study of blood T cell repertoires in COVID-19. About the study: Italy, Spain and the United States were the sources of the convalescent and acute COVID-19 samples.

The V gene lost 5 bases and the J gene lost 9 bases, with 11 bases spanning the gap. The CDR3 totals 12 residues. Germline V gene sequence: CDR1 MNHEY, CDR2 SMNVEV (reference sequence). Data came from immunoSEQ multiplex PCR; TCRdb stores just in-frame clones and leaves some out. The table has around 120,000 clones, 75% to 90% seen once. The receptor comes from a woman aged 70 to 79 with acute or convalescent COVID-19. Material for sequencing was peripheral blood. The chain employs TRBV27 and TRBJ1-5; no firm D call. Here the CDR3 reads CASSLNGGPQHF. The CDR3 DNA is TGTGCCAGCAGTCTAAATGGTGGGCCCCAGCATTTT.